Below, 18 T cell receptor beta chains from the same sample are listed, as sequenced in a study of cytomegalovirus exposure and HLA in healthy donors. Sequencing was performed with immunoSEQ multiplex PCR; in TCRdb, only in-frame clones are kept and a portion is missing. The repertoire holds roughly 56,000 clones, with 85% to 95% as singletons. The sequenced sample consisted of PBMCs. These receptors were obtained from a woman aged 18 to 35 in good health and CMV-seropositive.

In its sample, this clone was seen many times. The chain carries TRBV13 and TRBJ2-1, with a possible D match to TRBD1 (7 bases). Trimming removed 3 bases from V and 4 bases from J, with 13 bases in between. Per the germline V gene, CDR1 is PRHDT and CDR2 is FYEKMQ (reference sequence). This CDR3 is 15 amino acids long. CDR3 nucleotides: TGTGCCAGCAGCTTTTTGCAGGGGGGTTACAATGAGCAGTTCTTC. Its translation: CASSFLQGGYNEQFF. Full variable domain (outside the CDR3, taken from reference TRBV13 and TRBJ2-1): AAGVIQSPRHLIKEKRETATLKCYPIPRHDTVYWYQQGPGQDPQFLISFYEKMQSDKGSIPDRFSAQQFSDYHSELNMSSLELGDSALYFCASSFLQGGYNEQFFGPGTRLTVL.

CDR3 in amino acids: CASSEPGQGLYGYTF. The CDR3 DNA reads as TGTGCCAGCAGTGAACCTGGACAGGGGCTTTATGGCTACACCTTC. This chain connects TRBV6-1 to TRBJ1-2, with 9 nucleotides matching TRBD1. The germline V gene has CDR1 MNHNS and CDR2 SASEGT. The CDR3 covers 15 residues. After removal of 2 bases from V and 5 bases from J, the junction contained 6 bases not matched to a gene.

The CDR3 DNA is TGTGCCAGCAGCTTAGCGCGGACAGGGCCATCACGGCCCCAGCATTTT. Its protein product is CASSLARTGPSRPQHF. The rearrangement links TRBV7-2 to TRBJ1-5; 8 positions match TRBD1. Germline V gene lookup returns CDR1 SGHTA and CDR2 FQGNSA. Unmatched junction bases numbered 10, after V lost 0 bases and J lost 9 bases. The CDR3 covers 16 residues.

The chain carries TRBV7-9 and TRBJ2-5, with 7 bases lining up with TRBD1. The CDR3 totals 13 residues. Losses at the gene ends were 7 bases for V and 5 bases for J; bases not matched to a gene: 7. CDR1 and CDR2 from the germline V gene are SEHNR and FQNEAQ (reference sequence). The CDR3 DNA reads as TGTGCCAGCACAAGACAGGGAATGGAGACCCAGTACTTC. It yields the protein CASTRQGMETQYF.

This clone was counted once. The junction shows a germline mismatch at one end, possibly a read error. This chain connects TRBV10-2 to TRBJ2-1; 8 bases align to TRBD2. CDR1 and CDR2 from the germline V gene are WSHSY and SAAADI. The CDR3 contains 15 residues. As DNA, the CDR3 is TGCGCCAGCACCGGGGCGGGGGGCTCCCACAATGAGCAGTTCTTC. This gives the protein CASTGAGGSHNEQFF.

CDR3: CASSFSAGGPRTGELFF. The CDR3 nucleotides read TGTGCCAGCAGCTTCTCGGCGGGGGGGCCCCGCACCGGGGAGCTGTTTTTT. The genes are TRBV7-3 and TRBJ2-2; TRBD2 matches at 9 bases. CDR1 and CDR2 from the germline V gene are SGHTA and FQGTGA. Losses at the gene ends were 3 bases for V and 4 bases for J; bases not matched to a gene: 9. The CDR3 has 17 amino acids.

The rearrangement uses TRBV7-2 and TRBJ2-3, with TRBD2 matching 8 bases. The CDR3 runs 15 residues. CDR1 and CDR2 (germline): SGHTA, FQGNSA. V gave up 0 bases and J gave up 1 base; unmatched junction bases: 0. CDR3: CASSLASGGTDTQYF. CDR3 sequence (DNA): TGTGCCAGCAGCTTAGCTAGCGGGGGCACAGATACGCAGTATTTT.

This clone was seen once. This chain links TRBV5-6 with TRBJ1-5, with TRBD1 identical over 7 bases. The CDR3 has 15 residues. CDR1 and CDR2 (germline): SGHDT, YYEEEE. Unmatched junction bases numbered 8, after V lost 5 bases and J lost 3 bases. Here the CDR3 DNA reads TGTGCCAGCAGATCCTTTGACAGGGTCAATCAGCCCCAGCATTTT. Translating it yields CASRSFDRVNQPQHF.

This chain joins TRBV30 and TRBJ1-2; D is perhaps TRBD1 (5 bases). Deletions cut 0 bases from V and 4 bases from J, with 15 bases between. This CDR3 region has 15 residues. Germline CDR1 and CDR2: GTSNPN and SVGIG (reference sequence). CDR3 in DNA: TGTGCCTGGAGTGTACAGGCAGGGCGCGGCTATGGCTACACCTTC. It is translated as CAWSVQAGRGYGYTF.

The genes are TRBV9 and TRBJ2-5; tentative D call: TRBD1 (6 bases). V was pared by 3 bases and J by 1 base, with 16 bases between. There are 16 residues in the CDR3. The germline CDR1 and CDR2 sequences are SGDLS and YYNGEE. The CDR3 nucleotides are TGTGCCAGCAGCGCCCTGGACAGAAATTTCCAAGAGACCCAGTACTTC. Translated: CASSALDRNFQETQYF. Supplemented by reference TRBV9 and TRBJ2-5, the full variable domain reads DSGVTQTPKHLITATGQRVTLRCSPRSGDLSVYWYQQSLDQGLQFLIQYYNGEERAKGNILERFSAQQFPDLHSELNLSSLELGDSALYFCASSALDRNFQETQYFGPGTRLLVL.

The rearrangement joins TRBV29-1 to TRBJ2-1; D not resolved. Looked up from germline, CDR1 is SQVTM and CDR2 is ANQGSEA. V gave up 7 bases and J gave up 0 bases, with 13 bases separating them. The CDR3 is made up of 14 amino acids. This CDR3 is CSAHSASSYNEQFF. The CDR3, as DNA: TGCAGCGCGCACAGTGCTTCCTCCTACAATGAGCAGTTCTTC.

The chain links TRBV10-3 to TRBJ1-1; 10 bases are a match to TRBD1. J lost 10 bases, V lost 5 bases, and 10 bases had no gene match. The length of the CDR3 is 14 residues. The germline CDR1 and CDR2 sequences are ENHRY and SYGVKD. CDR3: CAISTMGQGSGAFF. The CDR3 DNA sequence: TGTGCCATCAGTACCATGGGACAGGGGTCTGGAGCTTTCTTT.

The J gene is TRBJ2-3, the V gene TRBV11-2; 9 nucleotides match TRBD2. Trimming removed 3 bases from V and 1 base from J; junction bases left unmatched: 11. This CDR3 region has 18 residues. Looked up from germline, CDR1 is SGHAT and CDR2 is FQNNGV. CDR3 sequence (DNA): TGTGCCAGCAGCTTCCCACGGGTTGCGGGGGGGGGCACAGATACGCAGTATTTT. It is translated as CASSFPRVAGGGTDTQYF.

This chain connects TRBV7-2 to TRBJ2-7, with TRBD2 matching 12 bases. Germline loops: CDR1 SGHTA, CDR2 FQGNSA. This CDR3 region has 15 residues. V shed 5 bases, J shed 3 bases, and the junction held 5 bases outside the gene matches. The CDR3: CASSDLAGGFYEQYF. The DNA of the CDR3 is TGTGCCAGCAGCGATCTAGCGGGGGGGTTCTACGAGCAGTACTTC.

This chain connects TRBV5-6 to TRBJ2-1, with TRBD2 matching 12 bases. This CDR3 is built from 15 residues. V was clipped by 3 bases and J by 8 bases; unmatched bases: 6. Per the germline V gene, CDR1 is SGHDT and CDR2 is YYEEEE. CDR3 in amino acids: CASSWLAGGTDEQFF. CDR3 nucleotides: TGTGCCAGCAGCTGGCTAGCGGGGGGGACCGATGAGCAGTTCTTC. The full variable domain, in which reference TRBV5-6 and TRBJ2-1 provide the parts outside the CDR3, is DAGVTQSPTHLIKTRGQQVTLRCSPKSGHDTVSWYQQALGQGPQFIFQYYEEEERQRGNFPDRFSGHQFPNYSSELNVNALLLGDSALYLCASSWLAGGTDEQFFGPGTRLTVL.

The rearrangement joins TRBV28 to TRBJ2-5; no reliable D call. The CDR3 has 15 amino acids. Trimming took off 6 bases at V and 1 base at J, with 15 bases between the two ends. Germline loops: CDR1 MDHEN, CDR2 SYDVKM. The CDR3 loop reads CASRLEGELQETQYF. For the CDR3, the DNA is TGTGCCAGCAGGCTAGAAGGCGAGCTCCAAGAGACCCAGTACTTC. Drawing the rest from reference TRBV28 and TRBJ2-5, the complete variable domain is DVKVTQSSRYLVKRTGEKVFLECVQDMDHENMFWYRQDPGLGLRLIYFSYDVKMKEKGDIPEGYSVSREKKERFSLILESASTNQTSMYLCASRLEGELQETQYFGPGTRLLVL.

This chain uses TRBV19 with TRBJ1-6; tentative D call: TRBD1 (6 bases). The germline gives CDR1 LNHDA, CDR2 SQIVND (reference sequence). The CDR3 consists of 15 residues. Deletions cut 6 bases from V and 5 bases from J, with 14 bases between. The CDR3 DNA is TGTGCCAGTAGAACCGGGACACGCCATAATTCACCCCTCCACTTT. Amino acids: CASRTGTRHNSPLHF.

The CDR3, as DNA: TGTGCCAGCAGCTTAGGAGACAGGGTCCAAAACATTCAGTACTTC. Translating it yields CASSLGDRVQNIQYF. This chain joins TRBV7-6 and TRBJ2-4; 7 bases are a match to TRBD1. The ends lost 1 base at V and 5 bases at J; junction bases unmatched: 5. The CDR3 sequence is 15 residues long. Germline CDR1 and CDR2: SGHVS and FNYEAQ.